This T cell receptor (beta chain) came from a study of breast tumors, draining lymph nodes, adjacent tissues. Germline trimming cut 6 bases from V and 8 bases from J; bases unmatched to any gene: 16. The CDR3 is made up of 16 amino acids. From germline, CDR1 is DFQATT and CDR2 SNEGSKA (reference sequence). Study observations and caveats: Tumor and nontumor repertoires were significantly more similar in luminal-like than in basal-like breast cancer.

One entry per CDR3 protein results from TCRdb running MiXCR on the multiplex PCR reads. The table has about 270,000 distinct CDR3 sequences, more than 30% seen once; the top ten hold around 1%. Of note for this clonotype: The antigen is unknown.

Axillary draining lymph nodes of breast cancer patients supplied the node samples. Sequences were obtained from axillary lymph node tissue. The chain joins TRBV20-1 to TRBJ2-2; 9 bases fit TRBD2. The origin of this receptor is a female donor with breast cancer. Some clones in this sample may be carry-over from other donors' samples. The CDR3 loop is CSASSPSGLAAGELFF. The DNA for the CDR3 is TGCAGTGCCAGCTCACCTTCGGGACTAGCTGCAGGGGAGCTGTTTTTT.